This TCR beta chain came from a study of T cells in Graves' hyperthyroidism and ophthalmopathy. Concerning this clonotype: Sequence at one end of the junction differs from germline and may be a read error.

RNA transcripts yielded amplified TCR beta CDR3 regions. Primed by the HTBI set, a first-round RT-PCR was run on the TCR CDR3. MiXCR, run by TCRdb on the multiplex PCR reads, gives a single entry per CDR3 protein. The data contain some 600,000 distinct CDR3 sequences, around 46% of them singletons. CDR3 length: 15 amino acids. Germline values: CDR1 SGHRS, CDR2 YFSETQ. Graves' hyperthyroidism qualified as stable when ophthalmopathy did not progress within 18 months. Patients aged 18 to 65 with hyperthyroidism were newly diagnosed, with duration under 2 months. The sample taken for sequencing was peripheral blood or thyroid tissue (not recorded which). This chain connects TRBV5-1 to TRBJ1-5; D unresolved. This sequence was found in a woman between 18 and 29 years old with Graves' hyperthyroidism. This chain's CDR3 is CASSQDRIDNQPQHF. CDR3 coding DNA: TGTGCCAGCAGCCAAGATCGGATAGACAATCAGCCCCAGCATTTT.